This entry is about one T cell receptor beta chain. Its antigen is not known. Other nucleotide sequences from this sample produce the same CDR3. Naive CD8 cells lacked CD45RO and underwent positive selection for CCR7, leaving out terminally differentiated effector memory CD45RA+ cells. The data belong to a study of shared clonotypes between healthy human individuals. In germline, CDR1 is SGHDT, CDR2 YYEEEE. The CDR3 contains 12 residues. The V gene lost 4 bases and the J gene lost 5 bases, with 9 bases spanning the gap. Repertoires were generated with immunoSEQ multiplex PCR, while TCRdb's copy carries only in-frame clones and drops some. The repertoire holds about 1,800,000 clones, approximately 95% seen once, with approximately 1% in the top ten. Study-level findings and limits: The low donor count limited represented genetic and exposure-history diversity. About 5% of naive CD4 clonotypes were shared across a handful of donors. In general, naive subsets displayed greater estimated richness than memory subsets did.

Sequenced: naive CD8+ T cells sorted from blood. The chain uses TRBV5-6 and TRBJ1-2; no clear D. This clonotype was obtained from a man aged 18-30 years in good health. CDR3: CASSLGNYGYTF. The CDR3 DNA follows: TGTGCCAGCAGCCTCGGTAATTATGGCTACACCTTC.